This TCR beta chain originates from a study of blood T cell repertoires in COVID-19. Study-wide context: Acute and convalescent COVID-19 specimens originated in the United States, Italy and Spain.

The authors' processing: Scientists estimated how many nucleated cells there were by amplifying reference gene primers. TCRdb's table, derived via immunoSEQ multiplex PCR, lists solely in-frame clones and lacks some. That table furnishes V, J and clone size, whereas the DNA furnished D and trimming. The sample contains approximately 90,000 clones, approximately 85% of which appear only once. V was pared by 2 bases and J by 4 bases, with 12 bases between. The CDR3 extends over 15 amino acids. Germline assignment: CDR1 SGHRS and CDR2 YFSETQ. The TCR sequence derives from a man aged 55 to 69 with acute or convalescent COVID-19. Sequenced: peripheral blood. The V call is TRBV5-1, the J call TRBJ2-2; no definite D call. The CDR3 here is CASSFRSPTTGELFF. The CDR3 DNA reads TGCGCCAGCAGCTTTAGAAGTCCAACCACCGGGGAGCTGTTTTTT.